This T cell receptor beta chain was captured by sequencing in a study of metastatic and nonmetastatic thyroid tumors. Broader study findings: The study reportedly found significantly higher TCR beta diversity in malignant thyroid tumors than benign nodules, in blood and tumor.

For this clone: The antigen is unknown. A junction boundary mismatches the germline segment, possibly from a read error.

TCRdb re-analyzed the PCR reads using MiXCR. The table records about 53,000 clones, 20% to 25% of them present only once. Thyroid surgery was performed in patients who had received no treatment beforehand. In germline, CDR1 is KGHDR, CDR2 SFDVKD. The length of the CDR3 is 12 residues. The gene calls are TRBV24-1 and TRBJ1-1; D is uncertain. The receptor comes from a female donor with papillary thyroid cancer or a benign thyroid nodule (not recorded which). Some clones in this sample may be carry-over from other donors' samples. The sequencing sample was made of blood. This chain's CDR3 is CATSDYHTGAFF. The CDR3 DNA follows: TGTGCCACCAGTGATTACCACACTGGAGCTTTCTTT.